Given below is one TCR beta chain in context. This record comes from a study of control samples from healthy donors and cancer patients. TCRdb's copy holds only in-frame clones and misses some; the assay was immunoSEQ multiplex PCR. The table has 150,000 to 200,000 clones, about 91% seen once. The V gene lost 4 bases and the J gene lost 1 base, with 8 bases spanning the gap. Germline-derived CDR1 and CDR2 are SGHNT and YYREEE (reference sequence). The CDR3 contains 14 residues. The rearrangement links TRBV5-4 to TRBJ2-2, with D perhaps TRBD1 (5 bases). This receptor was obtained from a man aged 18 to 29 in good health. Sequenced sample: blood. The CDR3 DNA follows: TGTGCCAGCAGCCATGACAGGAACACCGGGGAGCTGTTTTTT. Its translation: CASSHDRNTGELFF.